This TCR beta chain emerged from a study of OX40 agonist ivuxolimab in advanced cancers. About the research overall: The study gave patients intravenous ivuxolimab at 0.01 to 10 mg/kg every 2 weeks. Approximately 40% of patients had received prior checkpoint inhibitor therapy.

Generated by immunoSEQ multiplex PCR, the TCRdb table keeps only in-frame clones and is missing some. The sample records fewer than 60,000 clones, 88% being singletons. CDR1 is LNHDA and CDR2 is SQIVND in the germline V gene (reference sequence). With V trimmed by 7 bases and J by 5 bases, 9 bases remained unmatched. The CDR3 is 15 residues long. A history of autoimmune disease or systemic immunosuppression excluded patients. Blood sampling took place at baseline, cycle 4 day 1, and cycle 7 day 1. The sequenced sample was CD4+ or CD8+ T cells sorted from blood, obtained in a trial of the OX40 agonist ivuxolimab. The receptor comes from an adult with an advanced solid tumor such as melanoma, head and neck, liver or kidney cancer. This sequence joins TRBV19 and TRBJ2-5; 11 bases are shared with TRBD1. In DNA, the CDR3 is TGTGCCAGTACCAAAAGGGACAGGGGGACGGAGACCCAGTACTTC. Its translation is CASTKRDRGTETQYF.